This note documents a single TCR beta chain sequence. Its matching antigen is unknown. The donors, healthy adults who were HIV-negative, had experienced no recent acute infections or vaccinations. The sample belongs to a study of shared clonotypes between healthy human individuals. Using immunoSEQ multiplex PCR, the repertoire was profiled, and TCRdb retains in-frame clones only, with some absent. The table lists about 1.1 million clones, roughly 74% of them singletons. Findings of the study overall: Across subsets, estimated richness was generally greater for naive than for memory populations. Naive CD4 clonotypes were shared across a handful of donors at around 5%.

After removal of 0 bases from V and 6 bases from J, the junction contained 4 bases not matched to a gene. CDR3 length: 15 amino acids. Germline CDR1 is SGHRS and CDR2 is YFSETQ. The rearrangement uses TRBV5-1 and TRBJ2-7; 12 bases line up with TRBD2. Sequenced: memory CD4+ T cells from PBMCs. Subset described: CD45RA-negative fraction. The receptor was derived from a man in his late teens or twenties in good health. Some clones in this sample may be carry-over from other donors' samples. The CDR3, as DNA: TGCGCCAGCAGCTTGGTGACTAGCGGGAGTAGCGAGCAGTACTTC. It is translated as CASSLVTSGSSEQYF.